The entry below describes one T cell receptor beta chain. Its antigen is not known. Other DNA sequences from this sample encode an identical CDR3 as well. Partitioning of CD4+ cells yielded a CD45RA+ naive subset and a CD45RA-negative memory subset. The data belong to a study of shared clonotypes between healthy human individuals. The study, taken as a whole, reports: Generally, naive subsets (rather than memory subsets) showed larger estimated richness. Rarefaction indicated that sorted-subset sequencing remained incomplete although depth was large.

There are 14 residues in the CDR3. Germline V gene sequence: CDR1 KGHSH, CDR2 LQKENI. Deletions cut 1 base from V and 2 bases from J, with 7 bases between. Original analysis: Junction-only sequences without quality scores were provided by ImmunoSEQ, so filtering was different. Method: immunoSEQ multiplex PCR; TCRdb's copy keeps in-frame clones and lacks some. Clone size and the V and J calls come from that table; the DNA yielded D and trimming. The table records 2,500,000 or so clones, around 93% of them present only once. This chain connects TRBV18 to TRBJ2-3; D unclear. The specimen was naive CD4+ T cells from PBMCs. Specified subset: CD45RA+ positively selected. The TCR comes from a man younger than 35 in good health. Some clones in this sample may be carry-over from other donors' samples. The CDR3 is CASSPLADTDTQYF. CDR3 DNA: TGTGCCAGCTCACCACTGGCTGACACAGATACGCAGTATTTT.